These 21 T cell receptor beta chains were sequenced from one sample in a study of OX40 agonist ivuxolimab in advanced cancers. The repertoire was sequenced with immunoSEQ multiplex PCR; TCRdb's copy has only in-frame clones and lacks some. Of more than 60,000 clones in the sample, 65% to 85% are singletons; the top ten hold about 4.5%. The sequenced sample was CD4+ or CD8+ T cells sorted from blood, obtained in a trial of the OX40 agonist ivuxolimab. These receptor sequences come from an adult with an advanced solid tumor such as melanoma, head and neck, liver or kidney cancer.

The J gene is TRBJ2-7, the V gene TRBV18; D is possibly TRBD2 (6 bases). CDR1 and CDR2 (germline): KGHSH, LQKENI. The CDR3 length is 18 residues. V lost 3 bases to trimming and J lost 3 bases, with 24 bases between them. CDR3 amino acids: CASSPRGSGGRTGYEQYF. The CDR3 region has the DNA TGTGCCAGCTCACCGCGGGGCTCTGGCGGGCGTACGGGCTACGAGCAGTACTTC.

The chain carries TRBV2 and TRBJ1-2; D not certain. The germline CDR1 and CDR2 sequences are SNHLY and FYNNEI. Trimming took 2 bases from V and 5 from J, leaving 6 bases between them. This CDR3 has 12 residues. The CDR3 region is CASSEQRYGYTF. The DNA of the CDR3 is TGTGCCAGCAGTGAACAGCGGTATGGCTACACCTTC.

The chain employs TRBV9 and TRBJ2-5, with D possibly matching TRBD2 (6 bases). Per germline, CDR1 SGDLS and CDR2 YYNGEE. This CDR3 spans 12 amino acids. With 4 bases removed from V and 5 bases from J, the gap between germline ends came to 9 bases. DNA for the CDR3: TGTGCCAGCAGCCGACTAGGGGAGACCCAGTACTTC. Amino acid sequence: CASSRLGETQYF.

The CDR3, as DNA: TGTGCCAGCAGCCAAGGTGGCATCGCCCCTGGAAACACCATATATTTT. This codes for CASSQGGIAPGNTIYF. The chain employs TRBV14 and TRBJ1-3; the D is unclear. Germline CDR1 and CDR2: SGHDN and FVKESK. There are 16 residues in the CDR3. The V and J ends lost 1 base and 2 bases respectively, with 12 bases between them.

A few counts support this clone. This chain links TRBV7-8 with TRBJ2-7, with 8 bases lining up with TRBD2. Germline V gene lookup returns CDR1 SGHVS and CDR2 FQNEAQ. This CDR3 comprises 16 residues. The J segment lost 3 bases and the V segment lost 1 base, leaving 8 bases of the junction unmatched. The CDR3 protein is CASSLGPGLGGYEQYF. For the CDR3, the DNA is TGTGCCAGCAGCTTAGGGCCGGGACTAGGAGGCTACGAGCAGTACTTC. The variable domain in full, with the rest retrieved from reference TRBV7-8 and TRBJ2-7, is GAGVSQSPRYKVAKRGQDVALRCDPISGHVSLFWYQQALGQGPEFLTYFQNEAQLDKSGLPSDRFFAERPEGSVSTLKIQRTQQEDSAVYLCASSLGPGLGGYEQYFGPGTRLTVT.

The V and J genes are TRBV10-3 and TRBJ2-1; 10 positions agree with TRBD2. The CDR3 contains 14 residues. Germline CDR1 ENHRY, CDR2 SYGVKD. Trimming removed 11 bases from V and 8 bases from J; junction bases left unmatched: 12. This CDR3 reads CASWASGGRDEQFF. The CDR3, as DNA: TGTGCCTCCTGGGCTAGCGGGGGTAGGGATGAGCAGTTCTTC.

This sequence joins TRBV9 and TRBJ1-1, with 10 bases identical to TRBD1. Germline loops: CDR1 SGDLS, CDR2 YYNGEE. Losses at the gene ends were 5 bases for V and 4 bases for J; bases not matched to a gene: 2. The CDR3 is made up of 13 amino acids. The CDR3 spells CASSGQGVTEAFF. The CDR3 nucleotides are TGTGCCAGCAGTGGACAGGGGGTCACTGAAGCTTTCTTT.

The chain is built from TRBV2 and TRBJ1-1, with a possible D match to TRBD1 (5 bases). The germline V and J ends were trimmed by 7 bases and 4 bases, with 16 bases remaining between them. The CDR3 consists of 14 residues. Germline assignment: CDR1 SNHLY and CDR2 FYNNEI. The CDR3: CASTPLGVPTEAFF. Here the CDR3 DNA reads TGTGCCAGCACCCCTCTGGGGGTTCCCACTGAAGCTTTCTTT. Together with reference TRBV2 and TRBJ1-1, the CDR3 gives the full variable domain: EPEVTQTPSHQVTQMGQEVILRCVPISNHLYFYWYRQILGQKVEFLVSFYNNEISEKSEIFDDQFSVERPDGSNFTLKIRSTKLEDSAMYFCASTPLGVPTEAFFGQGTRLTVV.

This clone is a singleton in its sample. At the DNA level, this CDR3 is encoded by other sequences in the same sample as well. CDR3 amino acids: CASSQAGGAETQYF. The CDR3 coding sequence is TGCGCCAGCAGCCAAGCGGGGGGGGCAGAGACCCAGTACTTC. The chain recombines TRBV4-1 with TRBJ2-5; 8 bases map to TRBD2. Germline CDR1 and CDR2: MGHRA and YSYEKL. The length of the CDR3 is 14 residues. V lost 1 base, J lost 4 bases, and 2 bases stayed unmatched.

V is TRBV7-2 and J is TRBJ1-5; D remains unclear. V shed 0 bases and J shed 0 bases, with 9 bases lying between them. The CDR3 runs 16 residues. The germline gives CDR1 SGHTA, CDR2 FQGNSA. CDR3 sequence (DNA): TGTGCCAGCAGCTTAGCTCGGCCCAATAGCAATCAGCCCCAGCATTTT. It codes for CASSLARPNSNQPQHF. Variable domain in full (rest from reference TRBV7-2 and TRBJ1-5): GAGVSQSPSNKVTEKGKDVELRCDPISGHTALYWYRQSLGQGLEFLIYFQGNSAPDKSGLPSDRFSAERTGGSVSTLTIQRTQQEDSAVYLCASSLARPNSNQPQHFGDGTRLSIL.

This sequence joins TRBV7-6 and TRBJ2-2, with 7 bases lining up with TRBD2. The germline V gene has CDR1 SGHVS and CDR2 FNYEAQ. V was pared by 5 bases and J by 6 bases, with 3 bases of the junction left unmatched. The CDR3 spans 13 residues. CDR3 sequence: CASSTSVAGELFF. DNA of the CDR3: TGTGCCAGCAGCACTAGCGTCGCCGGGGAGCTGTTTTTT.

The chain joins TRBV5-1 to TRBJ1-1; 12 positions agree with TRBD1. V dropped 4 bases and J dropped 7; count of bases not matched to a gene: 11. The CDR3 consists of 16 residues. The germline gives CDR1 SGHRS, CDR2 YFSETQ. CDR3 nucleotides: TGCGCCAGCAGCCGGACCGGGACAGGGGGCTTCGGTGAAGCTTTCTTT. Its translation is CASSRTGTGGFGEAFF.

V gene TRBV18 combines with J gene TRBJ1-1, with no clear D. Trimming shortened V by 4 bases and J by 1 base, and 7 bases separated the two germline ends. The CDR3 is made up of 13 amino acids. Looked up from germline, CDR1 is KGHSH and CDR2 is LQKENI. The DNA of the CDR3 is TGTGCCAGCTCACAAGGACCGAACACTGAAGCTTTCTTT. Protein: CASSQGPNTEAFF.

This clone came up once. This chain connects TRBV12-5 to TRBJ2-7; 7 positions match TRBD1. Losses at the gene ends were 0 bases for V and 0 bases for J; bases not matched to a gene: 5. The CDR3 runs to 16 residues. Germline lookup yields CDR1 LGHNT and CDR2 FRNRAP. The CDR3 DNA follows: TGTGCTAGTGGTTTGGTGGACAGGTCGAGCTCCTACGAGCAGTACTTC. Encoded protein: CASGLVDRSSSYEQYF.

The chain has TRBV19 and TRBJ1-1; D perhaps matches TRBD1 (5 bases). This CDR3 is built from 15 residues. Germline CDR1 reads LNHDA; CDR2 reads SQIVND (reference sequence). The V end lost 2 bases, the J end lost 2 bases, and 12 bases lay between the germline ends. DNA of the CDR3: TGTGCCAGTAGTATAAGAGGGGAAGGAAACACTGAAGCTTTCTTT. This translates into CASSIRGEGNTEAFF.

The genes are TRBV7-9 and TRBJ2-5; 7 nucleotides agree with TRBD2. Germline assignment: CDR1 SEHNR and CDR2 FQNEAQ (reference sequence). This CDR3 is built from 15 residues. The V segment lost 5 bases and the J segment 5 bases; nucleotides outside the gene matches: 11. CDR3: CASSPIGGTGETQYF. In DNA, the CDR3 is TGTGCCAGCAGCCCCATCGGGGGGACCGGCGAGACCCAGTACTTC. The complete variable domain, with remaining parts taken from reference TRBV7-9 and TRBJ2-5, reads DTGVSQNPRHKITKRGQNVTFRCDPISEHNRLYWYRQTLGQGPEFLTYFQNEAQLEKSRLLSDRFSAERPKGSFSTLEIQRTEQGDSAMYLCASSPIGGTGETQYFGPGTRLLVL.

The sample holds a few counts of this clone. CDR3 in DNA: TGTGCCAGCAGCTTAGTTGGCGGGGTAGACGAGCAGTACTTC. Its translation is CASSLVGGVDEQYF. The genes are TRBV11-2 and TRBJ2-7; weak D call: TRBD2 (6 bases). Germline V gene lookup returns CDR1 SGHAT and CDR2 FQNNGV. Trimming removed 1 base at V and 5 bases at J, with 12 bases between. This CDR3 region has 14 residues.

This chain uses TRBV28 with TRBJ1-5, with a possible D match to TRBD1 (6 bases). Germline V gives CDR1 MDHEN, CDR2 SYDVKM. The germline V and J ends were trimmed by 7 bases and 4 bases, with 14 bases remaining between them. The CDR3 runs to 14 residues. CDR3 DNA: TGTGCCAGCAACCAGGACAGCGTAAATCAGCCCCAGCATTTT. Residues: CASNQDSVNQPQHF.

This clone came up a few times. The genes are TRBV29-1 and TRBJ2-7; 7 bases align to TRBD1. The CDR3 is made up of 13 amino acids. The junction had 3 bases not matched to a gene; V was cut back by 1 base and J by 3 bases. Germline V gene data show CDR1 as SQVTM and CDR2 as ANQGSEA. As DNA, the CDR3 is TGCAGCGTTGAAGGTCCAGGGGGCTACGAGCAGTACTTC. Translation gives CSVEGPGGYEQYF.

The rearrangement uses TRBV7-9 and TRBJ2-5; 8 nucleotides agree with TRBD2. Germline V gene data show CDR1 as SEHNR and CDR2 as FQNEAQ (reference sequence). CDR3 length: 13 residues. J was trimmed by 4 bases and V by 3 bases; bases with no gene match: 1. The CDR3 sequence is CASSFAGGETQYF. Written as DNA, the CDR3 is TGTGCCAGCAGCTTTGCGGGGGGAGAGACCCAGTACTTC. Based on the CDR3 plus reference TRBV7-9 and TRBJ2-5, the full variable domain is DTGVSQNPRHKITKRGQNVTFRCDPISEHNRLYWYRQTLGQGPEFLTYFQNEAQLEKSRLLSDRFSAERPKGSFSTLEIQRTEQGDSAMYLCASSFAGGETQYFGPGTRLLVL.

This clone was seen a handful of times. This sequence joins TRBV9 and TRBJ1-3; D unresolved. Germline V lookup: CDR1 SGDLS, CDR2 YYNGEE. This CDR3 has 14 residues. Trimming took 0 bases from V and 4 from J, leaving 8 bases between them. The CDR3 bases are TGTGCCAGCAGCGTAGGAACACTAGGAAACACCATATATTTT. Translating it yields CASSVGTLGNTIYF.